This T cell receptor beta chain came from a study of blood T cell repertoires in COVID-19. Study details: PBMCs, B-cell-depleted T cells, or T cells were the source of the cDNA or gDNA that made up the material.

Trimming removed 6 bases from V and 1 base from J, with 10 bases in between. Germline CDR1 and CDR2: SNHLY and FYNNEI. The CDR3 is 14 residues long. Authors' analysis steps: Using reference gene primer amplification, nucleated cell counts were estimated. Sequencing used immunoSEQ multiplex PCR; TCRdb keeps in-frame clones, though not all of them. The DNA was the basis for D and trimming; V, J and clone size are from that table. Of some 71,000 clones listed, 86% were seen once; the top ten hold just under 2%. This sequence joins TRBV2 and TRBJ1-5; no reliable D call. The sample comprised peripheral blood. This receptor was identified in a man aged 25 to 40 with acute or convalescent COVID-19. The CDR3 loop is CASSRTMSNQPQHF. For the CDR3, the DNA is TGTGCCAGCAGCCGGACTATGAGCAATCAGCCCCAGCATTTT.